This entry lists 10 T cell receptor beta chains sequenced from one sample in a study of blood T cells in healthy people across ages. A second PCR of about 6 to 11 cycles used a sample-barcoded 5' primer and a J-beta primer mix. In TCRdb, the 5' RACE reads were re-called with MiXCR into one record per CDR3 protein. In the table there are 1,800,000 or so distinct CDR3 sequences, about 39% of which are singletons. The sample taken for sequencing was blood. The receptors were gathered from a human donor in good health.

This clonotype was seen more than once but under ten times. The chain links TRBV7-9 to TRBJ1-2, with D tentatively TRBD1 (5 bases). Germline CDR1 SEHNR, CDR2 FQNEAQ (reference sequence). The CDR3 sequence is 14 residues long. Trimming stripped 4 bases from V and 10 bases from J, with 19 bases between. The CDR3 bases are TGTGCCAGCAGCTCGGCGTGGGGGGATGAGGACTACACCTTC. It translates to CASSSAWGDEDYTF.

A remark on this clonotype: Given a much more abundant clone one base away, this may be a read error. The CDR3 end shows no conserved phenylalanine or tryptophan, and so a read error is likely. The rearrangement links TRBV5-1 to TRBJ1-2; D is unresolved. CDR3 length: 12 amino acids. The germline gives CDR1 SGHRS, CDR2 YFSETQ. Trimming left V 2 bases short and J 5 bases short, with 7 bases between. In DNA form, the CDR3 reads TGCGCCAGCAGCTTCTCTACGTATGGCTACACCCTC. Translating it yields CASSFSTYGYTL.

This rearrangement joins TRBV18 to TRBJ2-5; D is possibly TRBD1 (6 bases). This CDR3 is 13 amino acids long. Germline CDR1 KGHSH, CDR2 LQKENI. V lost 1 base to trimming and J lost 4 bases, with 7 bases between them. CDR3 amino acids: CASSPRDIETQYF. The CDR3 DNA is TGTGCCAGCTCACCACGGGACATAGAGACCCAGTACTTC.

V usage is TRBV6-1 and J usage is TRBJ1-2, with 9 bases aligning to TRBD1. Germline V gene lookup returns CDR1 MNHNS and CDR2 SASEGT. The V and J ends lost 8 bases and 5 bases, in that order; junction bases with no gene match: 6. This CDR3 spans 13 amino acids. The CDR3: CASWGDRAYGYTF. In DNA form, the CDR3 reads TGTGCCAGCTGGGGGGACAGGGCTTATGGCTACACCTTC.

This clonotype has a handful of counts. This sequence joins TRBV6-1 and TRBJ2-2; tentative D call: TRBD2 (7 bases). The CDR3 totals 16 residues. Germline V CDR1 and CDR2: MNHNS, SASEGT. V shed 8 bases and J shed 0 bases, with 16 bases lying between them. The CDR3 nucleotides are TGTGCCAGCCTAGAAGGGGGGGGAGCGAACACCGGGGAGCTGTTTTTT. Residues: CASLEGGGANTGELFF.

J is TRBJ2-5 and V is TRBV15; D ambiguous. The CDR3 contains 14 residues. Trimming cost V 0 bases and J 5 bases, with 10 bases left between them. Germline-derived CDR1 and CDR2 are LNHNV and YYDKDF (reference sequence). CDR3 residues: CATSRDWAGETQYF. The CDR3 nucleotides read TGTGCCACCAGCAGAGATTGGGCCGGGGAGACCCAGTACTTC.

The chain joins TRBV6-5 to TRBJ1-2; the match to TRBD1 covers 7 bases. CDR1 and CDR2 (germline): MNHEY, SVGAGI. With 0 bases clipped from V and 4 bases from J, the junction kept 8 bases outside the gene matches. The CDR3 is 16 residues long. The CDR3, as DNA: TGTGCCAGCAGTTACTCCACAGGGGAGGTGGGCTATGGCTACACCTTC. Translated, it gives CASSYSTGEVGYGYTF.

This clonotype was counted a few times. The V and J genes are TRBV5-1 and TRBJ1-2, with TRBD1 identical over 7 bases. Germline-derived CDR1 and CDR2 are SGHRS and YFSETQ. The CDR3 has 15 amino acids. The V and J ends lost 0 bases and 5 bases, in that order; junction bases with no gene match: 7. In DNA, the CDR3 is TGCGCCAGCAGCTTGGTCGGGACAGCCCCTTATGGCTACACCTTC. Its protein product is CASSLVGTAPYGYTF.

The chain is built from TRBV9 and TRBJ2-6; D not certain. V was pared by 0 bases and J by 2 bases, with 3 bases between. CDR1 is SGDLS and CDR2 is YYNGEE in the germline V gene. CDR3 length equals 14 residues. For the CDR3, the DNA is TGTGCCAGCAGCGTAGGGACTGGGGCCAACGTCCTGACTTTC. This codes for CASSVGTGANVLTF.

In its sample, this clonotype was seen a few times. V is TRBV13 and J is TRBJ2-7, with D uncertain. This CDR3 is 14 amino acids long. V gave up 5 bases and J gave up 3 bases, with 14 bases separating them. The V gene's germline CDR1 is PRHDT and CDR2 FYEKMQ (reference sequence). The CDR3 nucleotides read TGTGCCAGCAGCAATAGAGGTTTCGGCTACGAGCAGTACTTC. Its protein product is CASSNRGFGYEQYF.